The T cell receptor (beta chain) described here comes from a study of cytomegalovirus exposure and HLA in healthy donors. Findings and caveats of the study: Whilst most TCR sequences proved rare, a subset of public TCRs occurred across many donors.

The data were produced by immunoSEQ multiplex PCR, yet TCRdb's version contains in-frame clones alone and is incomplete. The table has about 130,000 clones, more than 80% seen once. The CDR3 consists of 21 residues. Germline trimming cut 4 bases from V and 0 bases from J; bases unmatched to any gene: 22. Germline V lookup: CDR1 MDHEN, CDR2 SYDVKM. This clone appeared a single time. Its specificity is unknown. The sequence derives from a woman younger than 45 in good health and CMV-seropositive. The chain uses TRBV28 and TRBJ2-5; the match to TRBD2 covers 8 bases. Sequencing used PBMCs. CDR3 coding DNA: TGTGCCAGCAGTTACCCACTCGGGGCGGGAGGCCGTAGTGGGGACCAAGAGACCCAGTACTTC. Protein sequence: CASSYPLGAGGRSGDQETQYF. Using reference TRBV28 and TRBJ2-5 for the parts outside the CDR3, the full variable domain is DVKVTQSSRYLVKRTGEKVFLECVQDMDHENMFWYRQDPGLGLRLIYFSYDVKMKEKGDIPEGYSVSREKKERFSLILESASTNQTSMYLCASSYPLGAGGRSGDQETQYFGPGTRLLVL.